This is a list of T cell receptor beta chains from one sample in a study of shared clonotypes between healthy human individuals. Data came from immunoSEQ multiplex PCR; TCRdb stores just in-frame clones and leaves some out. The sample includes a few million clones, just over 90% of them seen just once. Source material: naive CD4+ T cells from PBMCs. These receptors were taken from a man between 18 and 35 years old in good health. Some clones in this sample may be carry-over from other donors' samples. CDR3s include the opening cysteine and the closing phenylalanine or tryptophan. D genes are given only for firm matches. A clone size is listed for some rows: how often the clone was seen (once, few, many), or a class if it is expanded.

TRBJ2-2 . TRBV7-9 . TGTGCCAGCAGCTCAGACGGCCCCGGGGAGCTGTTTTTT CASSSDGPGELFF
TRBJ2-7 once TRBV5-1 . TGCGCCAGCAGCTTGTGGCGGGGCAGGGAAAATTTTTACGAGCAGTACTTC CASSLWRGRENFYEQYF
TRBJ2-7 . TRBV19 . TGTGCCAGTAGTTGGGAATACGAGCAGTACTTC CASSWEYEQYF
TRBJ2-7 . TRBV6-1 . TGTGCCAGCATCCCAAGCAGGGTTTTGGGGGAGCAGTACTTC CASIPSRVLGEQYF
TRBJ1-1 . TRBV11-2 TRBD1 TGTGCCAGCAGCTTAGGAGGGACAGGACGGACTGAAGCTTTCTTT CASSLGGTGRTEAFF
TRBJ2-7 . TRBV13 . TGTGCCAGCAGCTCCCGACTCAGGTACGAGCAGTACTTC CASSSRLRYEQYF
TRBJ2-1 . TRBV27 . TGTGCCAGCGACTACAATGAGCAGTTCTTC CASDYNEQFF
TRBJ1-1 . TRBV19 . TGTGCCAGTAGTACAATGACAACCATGAACACTGAAGCTTTCTTT CASSTMTTMNTEAFF
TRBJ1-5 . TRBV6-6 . TGTGCCAGCAGGTCACCGGGGAGGAGCAATCAGCCCCAGCATTTT CASRSPGRSNQPQHF
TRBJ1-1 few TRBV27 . TGTGCCAGCAGTTACGCCCCCGACAGGACTGAAGCTTTCTTT CASSYAPDRTEAFF
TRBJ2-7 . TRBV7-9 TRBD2 TGTGCCAGCAGCCTCAAGGGACTAGCGGGAGGCGAGCAGTACTTC CASSLKGLAGGEQYF
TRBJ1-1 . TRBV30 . TGTGCCTGGAGGTGGATGAACACTGAAGCTTTCTTT CAWRWMNTEAFF